This TCR beta chain came from a study of blood T cells in healthy people across ages. The CDR3 totals 14 residues. In germline, CDR1 is LGHNA, CDR2 YSLEER. Between the trimmed V and J ends, which lost 0 bases and 8 bases, there was a span of 13 bases. This clonotype was counted a few times. Per sample, extraction of total RNA gave at least 5.5 micrograms in every case. Together with a sample-barcoded 5' primer, a J-beta primer mix was included in a second PCR lasting roughly 6 to 12 cycles. TCRdb ran MiXCR on the 5' RACE reads and lists one entry per CDR3 protein. This sample has 1.5 million to 2 million distinct CDR3 sequences; about two fifths occur once, and the top ten carry 23%.

This rearrangement joins TRBV4-3 to TRBJ1-2; a possible D gene is TRBD1 (5 bases). Sequencing was performed on blood. This receptor was taken from a human donor in good health. The CDR3 sequence is CASSQDQGPGGYTF. For the CDR3, the DNA is TGCGCCAGCAGCCAAGACCAGGGCCCTGGGGGCTACACCTTC.